These 15 T cell receptor beta chains originate from one sample sequenced in a study of shared clonotypes between healthy human individuals (dated by TCRdb to 2020 to 2021). The library was made by the immunoSEQ multiplex PCR assay. TCRdb provides this immuneACCESS table in a form limited to in-frame rearrangements. Some clones are lacking; in checked studies, under half of them reflect an unresolved V gene, and why the rest are absent is not known. The sample table shows over 2,000,000 clones, and about 93% are seen once. The biggest ten clones account for less than 2% of the sample. CD8 naive samples were obtained by positive selection for CCR7 among CD45RO-negative cells, yielding a CD45RA+CCR7+ population from which TemRA cells were excluded. Sequences were obtained from naive CD8+ T cells from PBMCs. Taken with the paper, the label for cell subset or site translates to: CD45RA+CCR7+. Receptors were obtained from a man aged 18 to 30 in good health. Some clones in this sample may be carry-over from other donors' samples.

The rearrangement uses TRBV10-3 and TRBJ2-5; the D gene could be TRBD1 or TRBD2 (6 bases each). This CDR3 comprises 15 residues. V was cut by 2 bases and J by 3 bases, with 13 bases left in between. Germline-derived CDR1 and CDR2 are ENHRY and SYGVKD. CDR3 loop: CAISETGTSEETQYF. CDR3 nucleotides: TGTGCCATCAGTGAGACAGGGACTTCTGAAGAGACCCAGTACTTC.

Here the CDR3 DNA reads TGCAGCGTTGATATGGGGGGAGTAAACACTGAAGCTTTCTTT. This codes for CSVDMGGVNTEAFF. The chain employs TRBV29-1 and TRBJ1-1, with D possibly TRBD1 on 5 matching bases. Germline V CDR1 and CDR2: SQVTM, ANQGSEA. With 3 bases removed from V and 2 bases from J, the gap between germline ends came to 13 bases. This CDR3 region has 14 residues.

The genes are TRBV2 and TRBJ2-1, with 8 bases lining up with TRBD2. From germline, CDR1 is SNHLY and CDR2 FYNNEI. The CDR3 is 16 amino acids. V shed 6 bases, J shed 7 bases, and the junction held 14 bases outside the gene matches. CDR3 in DNA: TGTGCCAGCAGAGATCCCGGGACTAGTCGTTGGAATGAGCAGTTCTTC. Translation gives CASRDPGTSRWNEQFF.

This clone was observed a few times. The rearrangement uses TRBV7-9 and TRBJ1-2; no reliable D call. Germline CDR1 is SEHNR and CDR2 is FQNEAQ (reference sequence). Trimming left V 5 bases short and J 1 base short, with 14 bases between. The CDR3 totals 15 residues. The DNA for the CDR3 is TGTGCCAGCAGCCGGACCGGACCCTTTAACTATGGCTACACCTTC. Its translation is CASSRTGPFNYGYTF. The full variable domain, its missing parts supplied by reference TRBV7-9 and TRBJ1-2, is DTGVSQNPRHKITKRGQNVTFRCDPISEHNRLYWYRQTLGQGPEFLTYFQNEAQLEKSRLLSDRFSAERPKGSFSTLEIQRTEQGDSAMYLCASSRTGPFNYGYTFGSGTRLTVV.

CDR3 amino acids: CASSSTSGGQETQYF. As DNA, the CDR3 is TGTGCCAGCAGTTCTACTAGCGGGGGCCAAGAGACCCAGTACTTC. The V call is TRBV28, the J call TRBJ2-5; 11 bases line up with TRBD2. Germline V lookup: CDR1 MDHEN, CDR2 SYDVKM. The trim removed 4 bases at V and 1 base at J, leaving 2 bases unmatched. This CDR3 is 15 amino acids long.

The J gene is TRBJ2-7, the V gene TRBV7-9; 8 positions agree with TRBD2. Trimming cost V 2 bases and J 4 bases; bases outside gene matches: 4. CDR1 is SEHNR and CDR2 is FQNEAQ in the germline V gene (reference sequence). The CDR3 is 14 amino acids. The CDR3 region has the DNA TGTGCCAGCAGCTTATCAGCGGGAGTATACGAGCAGTACTTC. Translating it yields CASSLSAGVYEQYF.

This clone was picked up a small number of times. This chain links TRBV19 with TRBJ1-2; D perhaps matches TRBD1 (5 bases). Germline V lookup: CDR1 LNHDA, CDR2 SQIVND (reference sequence). CDR3 length: 12 residues. The V gene lost 3 bases and the J gene lost 6 bases, with 8 bases spanning the gap. The CDR3 sequence: CASSIAGHGYTF. CDR3 DNA sequence: TGTGCCAGTAGTATTGCGGGGCATGGCTACACCTTC.

The V call is TRBV5-1, the J call TRBJ2-7; D might be TRBD1 (5 bases). The V gene lost 0 bases and the J gene lost 2 bases, with 15 bases spanning the gap. The CDR3 totals 16 residues. The germline CDR1 and CDR2 sequences are SGHRS and YFSETQ. The CDR3 spells CASSLGKGLPAYEQYF. Written as DNA, the CDR3 is TGCGCCAGCAGCTTGGGGAAGGGGCTCCCGGCCTACGAGCAGTACTTC.

This sequence joins TRBV5-4 and TRBJ2-7, with TRBD1 identical over 8 bases. CDR3 length: 17 residues. The V gene's germline CDR1 is SGHNT and CDR2 YYREEE (reference sequence). The J segment lost 5 bases and the V segment lost 2 bases, leaving 15 bases of the junction unmatched. The CDR3: CASSFFFGTGRFDEQYF. The CDR3 coding sequence is TGTGCCAGCAGCTTCTTTTTTGGGACAGGAAGATTCGACGAGCAGTACTTC.

The chain joins TRBV2 to TRBJ2-2; D not resolved. Germline CDR1 SNHLY, CDR2 FYNNEI. The CDR3 extends over 14 amino acids. Trimming cost V 2 bases and J 7 bases, with 11 bases left between them. In nucleotides, the CDR3 is TGTGCCAGCAGTGAAAAGATTTTCGTCGGGGAGCTGTTTTTT. Protein sequence: CASSEKIFVGELFF.

The rearrangement links TRBV27 to TRBJ2-4; D is uncertain. Trimming removed 3 bases at V and 3 bases at J, with 18 bases between. CDR1 is MNHEY and CDR2 is SMNVEV in the germline V gene (reference sequence). CDR3 length equals 17 residues. Here the CDR3 DNA reads TGTGCCAGCAGTTTGACCGGTCTAGGACCATTCAAAAACATTCAGTACTTC. Protein sequence: CASSLTGLGPFKNIQYF.

The chain employs TRBV7-9 and TRBJ1-2; TRBD1 is a possible D gene (6 bases). Looked up from germline, CDR1 is SEHNR and CDR2 is FQNEAQ (reference sequence). This CDR3 spans 18 amino acids. Between the trimmed V and J ends, which lost 2 bases and 0 bases, there was a span of 19 bases. The CDR3 loop is CASSLPIERGAANYGYTF. CDR3 coding DNA: TGTGCCAGCAGCTTACCTATCGAACGGGGGGCCGCTAACTATGGCTACACCTTC.

The chain is built from TRBV7-6 and TRBJ2-1; 8 bases fit TRBD2. The length of the CDR3 is 12 residues. Germline V gene sequence: CDR1 SGHVS, CDR2 FNYEAQ. The V segment lost 1 base and the J segment 14 bases; nucleotides outside the gene matches: 4. CDR3 amino acids: CASSLEAGAEFF. The DNA for the CDR3 is TGTGCCAGCAGCTTAGAAGCGGGAGCTGAGTTCTTC.

This clone was recorded only once. The CDR3, as DNA: TGTGCCAGCAGCTTGACTAGCGGGGTGCTAGACATTCAGTACTTC. The encoded protein is CASSLTSGVLDIQYF. This chain uses TRBV7-6 with TRBJ2-4; 11 nucleotides agree with TRBD2. Unmatched junction bases numbered 6, after V lost 3 bases and J lost 8 bases. Germline CDR1 reads SGHVS; CDR2 reads FNYEAQ. The CDR3 extends over 15 amino acids.

This chain uses TRBV4-3 with TRBJ2-1; 9 nucleotides match TRBD2. There are 17 residues in the CDR3. V lost 3 bases, J lost 8 bases, and 14 bases stayed unmatched. Per the germline V gene, CDR1 is LGHNA and CDR2 is YSLEER. CDR3 sequence: CASSQTLVAGGPDEQFF. The CDR3 DNA sequence: TGCGCCAGCAGCCAGACCTTAGTTGCGGGAGGGCCCGATGAGCAGTTCTTC.